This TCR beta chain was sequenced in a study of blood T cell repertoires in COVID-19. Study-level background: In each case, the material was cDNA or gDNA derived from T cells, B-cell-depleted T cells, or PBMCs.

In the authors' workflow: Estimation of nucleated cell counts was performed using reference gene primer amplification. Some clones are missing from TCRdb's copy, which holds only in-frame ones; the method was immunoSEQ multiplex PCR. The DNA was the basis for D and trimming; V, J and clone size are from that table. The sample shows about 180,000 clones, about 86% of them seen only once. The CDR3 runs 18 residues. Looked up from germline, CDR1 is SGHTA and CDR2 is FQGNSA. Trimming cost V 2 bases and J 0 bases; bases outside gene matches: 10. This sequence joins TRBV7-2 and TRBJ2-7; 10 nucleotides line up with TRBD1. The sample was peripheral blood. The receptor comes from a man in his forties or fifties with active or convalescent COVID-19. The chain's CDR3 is CASSLRSFGTGVSYEQYF. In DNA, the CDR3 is TGTGCCAGCAGCTTAAGATCTTTCGGGACAGGGGTCTCCTACGAGCAGTACTTC.